This passage covers 5 T cell receptor beta chains from one sample sequenced in a study of T-cell memory formation after mild COVID-19. Each CDR3 protein gets one entry after TCRdb re-called the 5' RACE reads with MiXCR. This table holds hundreds of thousands of distinct CDR3 sequences, roughly 18% found once. Sequencing was carried out using PBMCs or a T cell subset sorted from them (not recorded which). The source is an adult woman who had mild COVID-19 (a few samples of this study predate the infection). Cell type and time point are not known.

This clonotype occurred a few times. V gene TRBV7-3 combines with J gene TRBJ2-6, with D possibly matching TRBD2 (6 bases). The length of the CDR3 is 17 residues. Trimming cost V 5 bases and J 0 bases, with 14 bases left between them. Germline V gene lookup returns CDR1 SGHTA and CDR2 FQGTGA. The CDR3 DNA reads TGTGCCAGCAGCCGCGGGACGGCACCCTCTGGGGCCAACGTCCTGACTTTC. It translates to CASSRGTAPSGANVLTF.

The chain has TRBV10-3 and TRBJ1-1; tentative D call: TRBD1 (5 bases). This CDR3 is 13 amino acids long. Germline CDR1 ENHRY, CDR2 SYGVKD. Trimming removed 4 bases at V and 3 bases at J, with 9 bases between. CDR3 DNA sequence: TGTGCCATCAGTGTGGGGGGAGACACTGAAGCTTTCTTT. The encoded protein is CAISVGGDTEAFF.

The chain recombines TRBV6-1 with TRBJ2-7; 8 bases map to TRBD2. The trim removed 10 bases at V and 3 bases at J, leaving 14 bases unmatched. The germline CDR1 and CDR2 sequences are MNHNS and SASEGT. The CDR3 consists of 15 residues. This CDR3 is CAISEARTSLYEQYF. DNA for the CDR3: TGTGCCATTAGTGAAGCCCGGACTAGCCTCTACGAGCAGTACTTC.

This clonotype was counted a few times. This sequence joins TRBV27 and TRBJ1-3; D unresolved. Germline V CDR1 and CDR2: MNHEY, SMNVEV (reference sequence). There are 14 residues in the CDR3. The V gene lost 3 bases and the J gene lost 2 bases, with 8 bases spanning the gap. The CDR3 DNA follows: TGTGCCAGCAGTTTGGGGAAAGCTGGAAACACCATATATTTT. It yields the protein CASSLGKAGNTIYF.

As to this clonotype: A read error may explain this, as a much larger clone is one base away. The chain joins TRBV12-3 or TRBV12-4 to TRBJ2-3; D is possibly TRBD2 (5 bases). This CDR3 has 15 amino acids. The CDR3 reads CDSSFGLASTDTQYF. In DNA, the CDR3 is TGTGACAGCAGTTTTGGGTTAGCGAGCACAGATACGCAGTATTTT.